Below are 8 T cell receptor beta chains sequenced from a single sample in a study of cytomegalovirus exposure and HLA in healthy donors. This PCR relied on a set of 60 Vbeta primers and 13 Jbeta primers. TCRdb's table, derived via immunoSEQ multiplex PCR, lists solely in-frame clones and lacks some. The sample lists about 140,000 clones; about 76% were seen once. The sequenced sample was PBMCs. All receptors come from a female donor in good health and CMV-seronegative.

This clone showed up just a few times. In DNA form, the CDR3 reads TGTGCCAGCAGTTTAACATACCGGGACATAGCCTACGAGCAGTACTTC. Its translation: CASSLTYRDIAYEQYF. V usage is TRBV6-5 and J usage is TRBJ2-7, with D tentatively TRBD1 (6 bases). Looked up from germline, CDR1 is MNHEY and CDR2 is SVGAGI. This CDR3 comprises 16 residues. Trimming removed 4 bases from V and 2 bases from J, with 18 bases in between.

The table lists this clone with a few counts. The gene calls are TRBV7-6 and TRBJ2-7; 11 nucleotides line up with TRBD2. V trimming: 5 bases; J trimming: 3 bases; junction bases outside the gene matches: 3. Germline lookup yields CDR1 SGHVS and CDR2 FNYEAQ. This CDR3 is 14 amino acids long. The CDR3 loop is CASSATSGNYEQYF. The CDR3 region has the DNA TGTGCCAGCAGCGCGACTAGCGGGAACTACGAGCAGTACTTC.

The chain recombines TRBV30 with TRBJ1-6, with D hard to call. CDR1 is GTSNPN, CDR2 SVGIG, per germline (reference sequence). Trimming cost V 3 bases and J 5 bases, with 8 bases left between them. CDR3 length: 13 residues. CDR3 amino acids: CAWSSLDNSPLHF. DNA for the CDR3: TGTGCCTGGAGCAGTTTGGATAATTCACCCCTCCACTTT.

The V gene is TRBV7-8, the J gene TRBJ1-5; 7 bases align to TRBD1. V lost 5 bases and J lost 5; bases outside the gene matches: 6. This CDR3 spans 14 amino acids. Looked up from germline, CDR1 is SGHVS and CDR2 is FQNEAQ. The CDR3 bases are TGTGCCAGCAGCCACCGACAGGGCGATCAGCCCCAGCATTTT. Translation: CASSHRQGDQPQHF.

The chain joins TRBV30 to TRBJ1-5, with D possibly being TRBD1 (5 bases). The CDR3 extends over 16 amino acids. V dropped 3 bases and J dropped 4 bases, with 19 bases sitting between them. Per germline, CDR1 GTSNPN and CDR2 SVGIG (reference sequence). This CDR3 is CAWSALGGERNQPQHF. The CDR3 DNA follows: TGTGCCTGGAGCGCACTGGGGGGAGAAAGAAATCAGCCCCAGCATTTT.

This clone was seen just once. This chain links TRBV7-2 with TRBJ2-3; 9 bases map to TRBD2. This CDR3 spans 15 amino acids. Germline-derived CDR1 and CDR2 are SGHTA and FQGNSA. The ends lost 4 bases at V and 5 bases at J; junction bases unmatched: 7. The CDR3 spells CASSSLAGEVDTQYF. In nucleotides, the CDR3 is TGTGCCAGCAGCTCATTAGCGGGGGAGGTAGATACGCAGTATTTT.

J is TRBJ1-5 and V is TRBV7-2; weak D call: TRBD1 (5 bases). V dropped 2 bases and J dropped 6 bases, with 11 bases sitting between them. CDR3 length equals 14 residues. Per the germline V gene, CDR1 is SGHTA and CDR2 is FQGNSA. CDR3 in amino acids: CASSLRQGSQPQHF. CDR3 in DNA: TGTGCCAGCAGCTTACGGCAGGGCAGTCAGCCCCAGCATTTT.

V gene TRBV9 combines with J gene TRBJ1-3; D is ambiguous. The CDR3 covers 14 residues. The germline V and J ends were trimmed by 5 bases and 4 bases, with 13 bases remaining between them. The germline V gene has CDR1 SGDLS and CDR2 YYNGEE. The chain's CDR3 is CASRAAERGNTIYF. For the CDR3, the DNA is TGTGCCAGCAGAGCGGCAGAAAGGGGAAACACCATATATTTT.